This T cell receptor (beta chain) was found in a study of blood T cell repertoires in COVID-19. Across the whole study: Acute-phase and convalescent COVID-19 samples originated in the United States, Italy and Spain. T cells, B-cell-depleted T cells, or PBMCs supplied cDNA or gDNA.

Authors' data handling: For nucleated cells, counts were estimated from reference gene primer amplification. TCRdb's table, derived via immunoSEQ multiplex PCR, lists solely in-frame clones and lacks some. V, J and clone size are those of that table, while D and trimming were read from the DNA. The repertoire consists of about 60,000 clones, with 65% to 80% occurring once and the leading ten covering roughly 9.8%. Germline V gene data show CDR1 as SGHVS and CDR2 as FNYEAQ. J was trimmed by 6 bases and V by 4 bases; bases with no gene match: 9. The CDR3 loop spans 15 amino acids. What was sequenced was peripheral blood. This chain joins TRBV7-6 and TRBJ2-1, with TRBD2 identical over 7 bases. The origin of this receptor is a human donor in a cohort sampled during active COVID-19. CDR3 nucleotides: TGTGCCAGCAGCTGGGGAGGGCCAGACCGCAATGAGCAGTTCTTC. It translates to CASSWGGPDRNEQFF. Variable domain in full (rest from reference TRBV7-6 and TRBJ2-1): GAGVSQSPRYKVTKRGQDVALRCDPISGHVSLYWYRQALGQGPEFLTYFNYEAQQDKSGLPNDRFSAERPEGSISTLTIQRTEQRDSAMYRCASSWGGPDRNEQFFGPGTRLTVL.